This T cell receptor beta chain was captured in a study of CD8+ T cells in alopecia areata. TCR sequencing used cDNA made by reverse transcription of extracted RNA. Using immunoSEQ multiplex PCR, the repertoire was profiled, and TCRdb retains in-frame clones only, with some absent. The sample yields under 250,000 clones, about 53% seen once. The CDR3 is made up of 13 amino acids. CDR1 SQVTM and CDR2 ANQGSEA come from the germline V gene. With 5 bases removed from V and 2 bases from J, the gap between germline ends came to 13 bases. This TCR was recovered from a human donor with alopecia areata. The J gene is TRBJ2-7, the V gene TRBV29-1; perhaps TRBD2 as D (5 bases). Sequences were derived from CD4+ T cells sorted from blood, sampled at week 0. In DNA, the CDR3 is TGCAGCGTTAGCGGCAGAATTACCTACGAGCAGTACTTC. This encodes CSVSGRITYEQYF.